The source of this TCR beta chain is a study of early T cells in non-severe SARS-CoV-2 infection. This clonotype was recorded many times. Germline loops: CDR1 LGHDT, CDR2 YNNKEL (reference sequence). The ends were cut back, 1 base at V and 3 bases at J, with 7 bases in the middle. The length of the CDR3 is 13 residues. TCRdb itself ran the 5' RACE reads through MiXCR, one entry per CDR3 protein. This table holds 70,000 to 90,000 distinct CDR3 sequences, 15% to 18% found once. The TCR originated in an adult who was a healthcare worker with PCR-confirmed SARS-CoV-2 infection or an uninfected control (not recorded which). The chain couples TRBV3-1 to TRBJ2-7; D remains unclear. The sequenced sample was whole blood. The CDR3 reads CASSQAPGYEQYF. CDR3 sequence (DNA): TGTGCCAGCAGCCAAGCTCCGGGCTACGAGCAGTACTTC.